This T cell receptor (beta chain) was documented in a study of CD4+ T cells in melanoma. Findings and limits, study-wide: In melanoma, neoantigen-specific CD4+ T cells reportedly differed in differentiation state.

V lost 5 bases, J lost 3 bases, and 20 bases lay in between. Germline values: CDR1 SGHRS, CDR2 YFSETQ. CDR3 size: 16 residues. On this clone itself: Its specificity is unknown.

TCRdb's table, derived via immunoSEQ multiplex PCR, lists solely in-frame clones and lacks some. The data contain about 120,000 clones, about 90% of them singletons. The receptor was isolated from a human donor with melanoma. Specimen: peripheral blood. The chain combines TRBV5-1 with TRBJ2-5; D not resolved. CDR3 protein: CASSPSYVDAKETQYF. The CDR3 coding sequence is TGCGCCAGCAGTCCTTCTTATGTTGATGCCAAAGAGACCCAGTACTTC.